These T cell receptor beta chains were read from a single sample in a study of cytomegalovirus exposure and HLA in healthy donors. TCRdb's table, derived via immunoSEQ multiplex PCR, lists solely in-frame clones and lacks some. The table lists about 93,000 clones, around 77% of them singletons. Material: PBMCs. These receptor sequences come from a boy aged 5-17 years in good health and CMV-seronegative. CDR3s include the opening cysteine and the closing phenylalanine or tryptophan. D genes are given only for firm matches. Some rows mark clone size as missing; the rest say once, few, many or name a class of expanded clone.

>TRBJ2-2|.|TRBV25-1|.
TGTGCCAGCAGTGAGAACATAAACACCGGGGAGCTGTTTTTT
CASSENINTGELFF
>TRBJ1-1|.|TRBV18|once
TGTGCCAGCTCACCAGGTAGGAACACTGAAGCTTTCTTT
CASSPGRNTEAFF
>TRBJ2-1|.|TRBV2|.
TGTGCCAGCAGTGTTAGGAGTGAGCAGTTCTTC
CASSVRSEQFF
>TRBJ2-3|TRBD1|TRBV4-3|.
TGCGCCAGCAGCCAAGATGGGGACAGGGTGGATACGCAGTATTTT
CASSQDGDRVDTQYF
>TRBJ2-3|TRBD2|TRBV5-4|.
TGTGCCAGCAGCCCAGAGGTCCTAGCGGGGAGCACAGATACGCAGTATTTT
CASSPEVLAGSTDTQYF
>TRBJ1-1|TRBD1|TRBV7-2|.
TGTGCCAGCAGCTCGACCGGGACAGGGGCCTCCCAAGCTTTCTTT
CASSSTGTGASQAFF
>TRBJ1-5|TRBD1|TRBV28|once
TGTGCCAGCAGTGATTCCGGGACAGGGCAGGGACAGCCCCAGCATTTT
CASSDSGTGQGQPQHF
>TRBJ2-1|.|TRBV6-4|.
TGTGCCAGCTCCCCAACGGGGGAATTCAATGAGCAGTTCTTC
CASSPTGEFNEQFF
>TRBJ2-7|.|TRBV29-1|.
TGCAGCGTCCGGGACATATCCTACGAGCAGTACTTC
CSVRDISYEQYF
>TRBJ1-4|.|TRBV5-1|.
TGCGCCAGCAGCTTGGTAGGGGTTAATGAAAAACTGTTTTTT
CASSLVGVNEKLFF
>TRBJ2-6|.|TRBV14|few
TGTGCCAGCAGCCAAGTGGGGAGACCCTCTGGGGCCAACGTCCTGACTTTC
CASSQVGRPSGANVLTF
>TRBJ2-1|TRBD2|TRBV6-5|.
TGTGCCAGCAGTTACGGGGCGGGAGGTCAGGGCAATGAGCAGTTCTTC
CASSYGAGGQGNEQFF
>TRBJ2-5|TRBD1|TRBV6-5|.
TGTGCCAGCAGTTACTGGGGACAGGGAGCCGAGACCCAGTACTTC
CASSYWGQGAETQYF
>TRBJ1-1|.|TRBV7-9|.
TGTGCCAGCAGCCCTCAACCTCTTGGGAGAAACACTGAAGCTTTCTTT
CASSPQPLGRNTEAFF
>TRBJ2-5|.|TRBV14|.
TGTGCCAGCAGCCAAGAAGGCCCTTATCTTGCGGGGATGTCGACCCAGTACTTC
CASSQEGPYLAGMSTQYF
>TRBJ1-2|TRBD1|TRBV10-2|.
TGCGCCAGCAGTGACCACGGAGGGGGCTGGGGCTACACCTTC
CASSDHGGGWGYTF
>TRBJ2-7|.|TRBV11-1|.
TGTGCCAGCACCAGCAGGGAGGACTACGAGCAGTACTTC
CASTSREDYEQYF
>TRBJ2-7|TRBD1|TRBV9|few
TGTGCCAGCAGCGGGGACAGGGACGAGCAGTACTTC
CASSGDRDEQYF